The 21 T cell receptor beta chains below come from one sample, sequenced in a study of T cell changes during pregnancy in multiple sclerosis. The assay was immunoSEQ multiplex PCR, and TCRdb's table has in-frame clones only and misses some. The sample shows around 96,000 clones, approximately 92% of them seen only once. Material: peripheral blood, obtained in the first trimester of pregnancy. The origin of the receptors is a female donor with multiple sclerosis, enrolled in a pregnancy study.

The chain has TRBV15 and TRBJ1-1, with 11 bases that match TRBD1. Germline lookup yields CDR1 LNHNV and CDR2 YYDKDF (reference sequence). V lost 3 bases, J lost 5 bases, and 5 bases stayed unmatched. The CDR3 covers 15 residues. CDR3 amino acids: CATSRGDRGWTEAFF. The CDR3 coding sequence is TGTGCCACCAGCAGGGGGGACAGGGGGTGGACTGAAGCTTTCTTT.

The rearrangement links TRBV2 to TRBJ2-1; D perhaps matches TRBD2 (6 bases). The germline CDR1 and CDR2 sequences are SNHLY and FYNNEI. V was trimmed by 4 bases and J by 6 bases, leaving 34 bases between them. The CDR3 is 21 amino acids. The CDR3 DNA sequence: TGTGCCAGCAGTGGGGTTTGGAGGGACCCCGCTCACCCGGGACCCATCAATGAGCAGTTCTTC. As protein: CASSGVWRDPAHPGPINEQFF.

The chain carries TRBV6-5 and TRBJ1-1; no clear D gene. CDR3 length: 14 amino acids. V was shortened by 0 bases and J by 1 base, with 6 bases between the two germline ends. The germline CDR1 and CDR2 sequences are MNHEY and SVGAGI. The DNA of the CDR3 is TGTGCCAGCAGTTACTCTACCGGGAACACTGAAGCTTTCTTT. Translated: CASSYSTGNTEAFF.

The chain joins TRBV2 to TRBJ1-1; D call uncertain. V shed 5 bases and J shed 8 bases, with 15 bases lying between them. The length of the CDR3 is 13 residues. CDR1 is SNHLY and CDR2 is FYNNEI in the germline V gene. The CDR3 reads CASSHQSGSEAFF. As DNA, the CDR3 is TGTGCCAGCAGTCATCAATCCGGGAGCGAAGCTTTCTTT.

The rearrangement uses TRBV7-9 and TRBJ1-2; 10 bases are shared with TRBD1. The germline gives CDR1 SEHNR, CDR2 FQNEAQ (reference sequence). This CDR3 is built from 14 residues. The V segment lost 0 bases and the J segment 5 bases; nucleotides outside the gene matches: 0. In nucleotides, the CDR3 is TGTGCCAGCAGCTTAGCGGGACAGGGGTATGGCTACACCTTC. This sequence encodes CASSLAGQGYGYTF. Full variable domain (rest looked up from reference TRBV7-9 and TRBJ1-2): DTGVSQNPRHKITKRGQNVTFRCDPISEHNRLYWYRQTLGQGPEFLTYFQNEAQLEKSRLLSDRFSAERPKGSFSTLEIQRTEQGDSAMYLCASSLAGQGYGYTFGSGTRLTVV.

The V gene is TRBV9, the J gene TRBJ2-5; 9 positions match TRBD2. Per the germline V gene, CDR1 is SGDLS and CDR2 is YYNGEE. With V trimmed by 4 bases and J by 5 bases, 6 bases remained unmatched. The CDR3 is 14 residues long. DNA of the CDR3: TGTGCCAGCAGCCTTAGCGGGGGCTACGAGACCCAGTACTTC. It is translated as CASSLSGGYETQYF.

The chain recombines TRBV5-4 with TRBJ2-2; D ambiguous. V was trimmed by 0 bases and J by 1 base, leaving 4 bases between them. CDR1 and CDR2 (germline): SGHNT, YYREEE (reference sequence). CDR3 length equals 14 residues. CDR3 coding DNA: TGTGCCAGCAGCTTGGGAGGGAACACCGGGGAGCTGTTTTTT. Encoded protein: CASSLGGNTGELFF. The full variable domain, its missing parts supplied by reference TRBV5-4 and TRBJ2-2, is ETGVTQSPTHLIKTRGQQVTLRCSSQSGHNTVSWYQQALGQGPQFIFQYYREEENGRGNFPPRFSGLQFPNYSSELNVNALELDDSALYLCASSLGGNTGELFFGEGSRLTVL.

V usage is TRBV7-2 and J usage is TRBJ2-3, with 7 positions matching TRBD1. CDR1 is SGHTA and CDR2 is FQGNSA in the germline V gene. Trimming cost V 5 bases and J 2 bases; bases outside gene matches: 13. CDR3 size: 17 residues. CDR3 sequence: CASSPLLRDSDTDTQYF. In DNA, the CDR3 is TGTGCCAGCAGCCCCCTTCTCCGGGACAGTGACACAGATACGCAGTATTTT. Together with reference TRBV7-2 and TRBJ2-3, the CDR3 gives the full variable domain: GAGVSQSPSNKVTEKGKDVELRCDPISGHTALYWYRQSLGQGLEFLIYFQGNSAPDKSGLPSDRFSAERTGGSVSTLTIQRTQQEDSAVYLCASSPLLRDSDTDTQYFGPGTRLTVL.

This clone showed up just once. The sample contains more than one DNA sequence encoding this CDR3. The gene calls are TRBV30 and TRBJ2-1, with D possibly being TRBD2 (7 bases). The germline V and J ends were trimmed by 5 bases and 7 bases, with 15 bases remaining between them. CDR1 GTSNPN and CDR2 SVGIG come from the germline V gene (reference sequence). This CDR3 comprises 13 residues. The CDR3 coding sequence is TGTGCCTGGCGAGTGAGCGGGACAAATGAGCAGTTCTTC. As protein: CAWRVSGTNEQFF. The variable domain in full, completed from reference TRBV30 and TRBJ2-1, reads SQTIHQWPATLVQPVGSPLSLECTVEGTSNPNLYWYRQAAGRGLQLLFYSVGIGQISSEVPQNLSASRPQDRQFILSSKKLLLSDSGFYLCAWRVSGTNEQFFGPGTRLTVL.

The V call is TRBV6-1, the J call TRBJ2-1, with a possible D match to TRBD1 (5 bases). The CDR3 runs 11 residues. Trimming stripped 3 bases from V and 11 bases from J, with 8 bases between. CDR1 and CDR2 (germline): MNHNS, SASEGT. In DNA form, the CDR3 reads TGTGCCAGCAGTGATGGGGCTAAGCAGTTCTTC. As protein: CASSDGAKQFF.

This chain connects TRBV5-6 to TRBJ2-1; TRBD2 matches 7 bases. The CDR3 sequence is 19 residues long. V lost 1 base to trimming and J lost 0 bases; unmatched junction nucleotides: 13. Germline CDR1 reads SGHDT; CDR2 reads YYEEEE. CDR3 nucleotide sequence: TGTGCCAGCAGCTTGAGTATGGGGAGCGGGGCACTCTCCTACAATGAGCAGTTCTTC. Its translation is CASSLSMGSGALSYNEQFF.

For this clone: The CDR3 carries no conserved terminal phenylalanine or tryptophan, so it likely arises from a read error. The limits of the CDR3 on the DNA are not certain, so only TCRdb's listed CDR3 is given. V and J are TRBV5-6 and TRBJ1-2; the table's D gene call, TRBD1, was not cross checked with the DNA. From its first to its last residue, the CDR3 has 12 amino acids. Germline values: CDR1 SGHDT, CDR2 YYEEEE. The CDR3 region is CASSWAGDKFCL.

The chain links TRBV15 to TRBJ1-5; the D gene is possibly TRBD1 (5 bases). The CDR3 runs 17 residues. Germline assignment: CDR1 LNHNV and CDR2 YYDKDF (reference sequence). V lost 1 base and J 3 bases, leaving 16 bases between the germline ends. The CDR3 here is CATSRGSGLTPNQPQHF. Written as DNA, the CDR3 is TGTGCCACCAGCAGAGGGTCAGGGTTGACTCCCAATCAGCCCCAGCATTTT.

In DNA form, the CDR3 reads TGTGCCAGCAGTTTCGGTCCCAGGGGTGTCGATAATGAAAAACTGTTTTTT. Translation gives CASSFGPRGVDNEKLFF. This sequence joins TRBV27 and TRBJ1-4, with D tentatively TRBD1 (6 bases). V gave up 3 bases and J gave up 4 bases, with 18 bases separating them. Germline CDR1 is MNHEY and CDR2 is SMNVEV (reference sequence). The CDR3 is 17 residues long. The variable domain in full, completed from reference TRBV27 and TRBJ1-4, reads EAQVTQNPRYLITVTGKKLTVTCSQNMNHEYMSWYRQDPGLGLRQIYYSMNVEVTDKGDVPEGYKVSRKEKRNFPLILESPSPNQTSLYFCASSFGPRGVDNEKLFFGSGTQLSVL.

The chain links TRBV5-1 to TRBJ1-6; 7 positions agree with TRBD1. This CDR3 comprises 15 residues. Germline CDR1 is SGHRS and CDR2 is YFSETQ. J lost 8 bases, V lost 5 bases, and 10 bases had no gene match. As DNA, the CDR3 is TGCGCCAGCAGACTAACGACAGGGCAGGATTCACCCCTCCACTTT. It yields the protein CASRLTTGQDSPLHF.

The chain recombines TRBV6-1 with TRBJ1-1, with 7 bases that match TRBD1. The J segment lost 4 bases and the V segment lost 6 bases, leaving 8 bases of the junction unmatched. Germline values: CDR1 MNHNS, CDR2 SASEGT. This CDR3 is built from 14 residues. The chain's CDR3 is CASSSRGSVTEAFF. Here the CDR3 DNA reads TGTGCCAGCAGCAGCAGGGGGTCGGTCACTGAAGCTTTCTTT.

This chain links TRBV18 with TRBJ2-7; TRBD1 matches at 10 bases. The V gene's germline CDR1 is KGHSH and CDR2 LQKENI. After removal of 2 bases from V and 1 base from J, the junction contained 2 bases not matched to a gene. This CDR3 contains 15 residues. CDR3 DNA sequence: TGTGCCAGCTCACCAGACAGGGGGCTATCCTACGAGCAGTACTTC. Its protein is CASSPDRGLSYEQYF.

J is TRBJ2-1 and V is TRBV5-6; TRBD1 aligns across 7 bases. The CDR3 is made up of 12 amino acids. V gave up 4 bases and J gave up 9 bases; unmatched junction bases: 4. Germline CDR1 reads SGHDT; CDR2 reads YYEEEE. CDR3 sequence: CASSIDRVEQFF. The CDR3 DNA reads as TGTGCCAGCAGCATCGACAGGGTTGAGCAGTTCTTC.

This clone has just one count. The rearrangement uses TRBV27 and TRBJ1-1; 8 bases match TRBD1. CDR1 and CDR2 (germline): MNHEY, SMNVEV (reference sequence). Trimming took 5 bases from V and 0 from J; bases not matched to a gene: 5. CDR3 length equals 15 residues. The CDR3 sequence: CASSTWDRMNTEAFF. The CDR3 DNA reads as TGTGCCAGCAGTACTTGGGACAGGATGAACACTGAAGCTTTCTTT.

The CDR3 reads CASSVDYPYYEQYF. Written as DNA, the CDR3 is TGTGCCAGCAGCGTAGACTACCCCTACTACGAGCAGTACTTC. This chain connects TRBV9 to TRBJ2-7; no clear D. This CDR3 contains 14 residues. Germline values: CDR1 SGDLS, CDR2 YYNGEE. Trimming pared 0 bases from V and 3 bases from J, leaving 10 bases between.

This chain connects TRBV5-1 to TRBJ2-3; 10 nucleotides align to TRBD2. J lost 4 bases, V lost 4 bases, and 6 bases had no gene match. Per germline, CDR1 SGHRS and CDR2 YFSETQ. The CDR3 is 15 residues long. CDR3 residues: CASSVSGGRADTQYF. CDR3 coding DNA: TGCGCCAGCAGCGTTAGCGGGGGGCGAGCAGATACGCAGTATTTT.